This is a list of T cell receptor beta chains from one sample in a study of CXCR3-negative and CXCR3-positive naive CD8 T cells. Reprocessing the 5' RACE reads, TCRdb reports a single entry for every CDR3 protein and omits DNA. The table gives about 110,000 distinct CDR3 sequences; the top ten clones make up 0.3% to 0.45% of it. The sequenced material came from naive CXCR3+ CD8+ T cells from blood. Every receptor here comes from a human donor in good health. Some clones in this sample may be carry-over from other donors' samples. The CDR3 runs from the conserved cysteine through the conserved F or W.

V	J	CDR3
TRBV5-1	TRBJ2-2	CASTPVTNTGELFF
TRBV7-9	TRBJ2-1	CASSSRDRAYNEQFF
TRBV29-1	TRBJ2-3	CSVVVQGPIDTQYF
TRBV3-1	TRBJ1-3	CASSQDRDSISGNTIYF
TRBV6-2/TRBV6-3	TRBJ2-2	CASSFQGSGELFF
TRBV29-1	TRBJ2-7	CSVGWDYEQYF
TRBV7-9	TRBJ1-2	CASSLSANYGYTF
TRBV6-4	TRBJ1-1	CASSETVDRAEAFF
TRBV6-6	TRBJ2-3	CASSPIAGSSTDTQYF
TRBV11-2	TRBJ2-1	CASSLGGGGQENNEQFF
TRBV2	TRBJ2-1	CAGLGQGPNEQFF
TRBV6-5	TRBJ2-4	CASKAGHPNENIQYF
TRBV20-1	TRBJ2-5	CSARDRSALAGVETQYF
TRBV4-1	TRBJ1-6	CASSQEGGLTSLHF
TRBV7-9	TRBJ2-5	CASSLWQGEKETQYF
TRBV12-3/TRBV12-4	TRBJ1-1	CASSLAVVEAGDTEAFF
TRBV3-1	TRBJ2-1	CASSQDPDRLNEQFF
TRBV5-1	TRBJ2-3	CASSPDGGGTDTQYF
TRBV7-2	TRBJ2-7	CASSLLSGSEQYF
TRBV29-1	TRBJ2-7	CSVLSKAYEQYF
TRBV6-1	TRBJ2-7	CASSEATSGSSLYEQYF
TRBV28	TRBJ2-6	CASSFHPWVSGANVLTF
TRBV19	TRBJ1-1	CALYRWQVNTEAFF
TRBV6-2/TRBV6-3	TRBJ2-1	CASSAWTGEGEQFF
TRBV5-1	TRBJ2-7	CASSFDTAYEQYF
TRBV27	TRBJ2-7	CASSLYGGTYEQYF
TRBV4-1	TRBJ2-3	CASSQGGMRQVRADTQYF